A selection of T cell receptor beta chains follows, all from one sample in a study of technical replicates of blood from several donors. Clones were read by immunoSEQ multiplex PCR, and TCRdb kept only the in-frame ones, dropping some. The repertoire holds 65,000 to 90,000 clones, with 85% to 95% as singletons. Sequencing was done on a sample of PBMCs. The receptors come from a human donor in good health. Some clones in this sample may be carry-over from other donors' samples. CDR3s include the opening cysteine and the closing phenylalanine or tryptophan. A D gene is named only where the DNA matches it firmly. For some rows the clone size is stated as once, few or many, or as a class when expanded; others skip it.

J: TRBJ1-1; V: TRBV12-5; size: NA; D: NA; DNA: TGTGCTAGTGGTCCCCAGGGAGGCACTGAAGCTTTCTTT; CDR3: CASGPQGGTEAFF
J: TRBJ2-1; V: TRBV9; size: NA; D: NA; DNA: TGTGCCAGCAGCGTACGGTACAATGAGCAGTTCTTC; CDR3: CASSVRYNEQFF
J: TRBJ2-1; V: TRBV5-4; size: NA; D: NA; DNA: TGTGCCAGCAGCCCCCAAACTAGCTCTCAGACCTACAATGAGCAGTTCTTC; CDR3: CASSPQTSSQTYNEQFF
J: TRBJ2-7; V: TRBV4-1; size: NA; D: TRBD1; DNA: TGCGCCAGCAGCCAAGACCCTCGGACAGGGCGGACCTACGAGCAGTACTTC; CDR3: CASSQDPRTGRTYEQYF
J: TRBJ1-6; V: TRBV13; size: NA; D: NA; DNA: TGTGCCAGCAGCTTAAGCAGGGAATATTATTCACCCCTCCACTTT; CDR3: CASSLSREYYSPLHF
J: TRBJ2-1; V: TRBV4-1; size: NA; D: TRBD2; DNA: TGCGCCAGCGCACCTCGGGGGGATTACAATGAGCAGTTCTTC; CDR3: CASAPRGDYNEQFF
J: TRBJ2-1; V: TRBV10-3; size: once; D: NA; DNA: TGTGCCATCAGTGAGTCGGGGGCCATCTACAATGAGCAGTTCTTC; CDR3: CAISESGAIYNEQFF
J: TRBJ1-1; V: TRBV29-1; size: few; D: TRBD1; DNA: TGCAGCGCTGACAGGGCTAACACTGAAGCTTTCTTT; CDR3: CSADRANTEAFF
J: TRBJ1-4; V: TRBV25-1; size: NA; D: TRBD1; DNA: TGTGCCAGCAGTGAAGAGACAGGGTTTGAAAAACTGTTTTTT; CDR3: CASSEETGFEKLFF
J: TRBJ2-7; V: TRBV9; size: NA; D: NA; DNA: TGTGCCAGCGGAAAGGGAGGCGCCTACGAGCAGTACTTC; CDR3: CASGKGGAYEQYF
J: TRBJ1-5; V: TRBV30; size: few; D: NA; DNA: TGTGCCTGGAGTACTGATAGCAATCAGCCCCAGCATTTT; CDR3: CAWSTDSNQPQHF
J: TRBJ2-5; V: TRBV30; size: NA; D: TRBD1; DNA: TGTGCCTGGAGTCGGTGGGACAGGGAGACAGAGACCCAGTACTTC; CDR3: CAWSRWDRETETQYF
J: TRBJ1-2; V: TRBV27; size: NA; D: NA; DNA: TGTGCCATCTACTATGGCTACACCTTC; CDR3: CAIYYGYTF
J: TRBJ2-1; V: TRBV30; size: NA; D: TRBD2; DNA: TGTGCCTGGAGTGACGCGGGGGACAATGAGCAGTTCTTC; CDR3: CAWSDAGDNEQFF
J: TRBJ1-3; V: TRBV5-6; size: once; D: NA; DNA: TGTGCCAGCAGCTTGAACCTTATGGCCGGAAACACCATATATTTT; CDR3: CASSLNLMAGNTIYF
J: TRBJ2-5; V: TRBV7-2; size: NA; D: NA; DNA: TGTGCCAGCAGCTTAATGGGGGGGGCTTGGCAAGAGACCCAGTACTTC; CDR3: CASSLMGGAWQETQYF
J: TRBJ2-7; V: TRBV30; size: NA; D: TRBD2; DNA: TGTGCCTGGAGTGTAGGCGGGGGGTCCGAGCAGTACTTC; CDR3: CAWSVGGGSEQYF
J: TRBJ1-1; V: TRBV6-6; size: NA; D: NA; DNA: TGTGCCAGCAGTGGGGACGGAGGGTCAGCTTTCTTT; CDR3: CASSGDGGSAFF
J: TRBJ2-3; V: TRBV5-4; size: once; D: NA; DNA: TGTGCCAGCAGCACCGGGGGGCCCGGCACAGATACGCAGTATTTT; CDR3: CASSTGGPGTDTQYF
J: TRBJ2-3; V: TRBV23-1; size: NA; D: TRBD1; DNA: TGCGCCAGCAGCCGGACAGGGGAAAGGCTTAGGCATAGCACAGATACGCAGTATTTT; CDR3: CASSRTGERLRHSTDTQYF
J: TRBJ2-7; V: TRBV2; size: NA; D: NA; DNA: TGTGCCAGCAGTGGCGGCGGAATGAGTGAGCAGTACTTC; CDR3: CASSGGGMSEQYF
J: TRBJ2-2; V: TRBV7-3; size: NA; D: NA; DNA: TGTGCCAGCAGCTTAATGGCGCGGGTGGGCACCGGGGAGCTGTTTTTT; CDR3: CASSLMARVGTGELFF
J: TRBJ1-5; V: TRBV27; size: NA; D: NA; DNA: TGTGCCAGCAGTCCCCGGACACCTCGTAGCAATCAGCCCCAGCATTTT; CDR3: CASSPRTPRSNQPQHF
J: TRBJ2-1; V: TRBV7-3; size: NA; D: NA; DNA: TGTGCCAGCAGCGCCGGACTACGAAGCTCCTACAATGAGCAGTTCTTC; CDR3: CASSAGLRSSYNEQFF
J: TRBJ2-6; V: TRBV5-1; size: NA; D: TRBD1; DNA: TGCGCCAGCAGCCTGGGACAGGCCCACTCTGGGGCCAACGTCCTGACTTTC; CDR3: CASSLGQAHSGANVLTF
J: TRBJ2-7; V: TRBV7-2; size: NA; D: NA; DNA: TGTGCCAGCAGCCTGAGGGTGGGGGGAGAATACGAGCAGTACTTC; CDR3: CASSLRVGGEYEQYF
J: TRBJ1-2; V: TRBV19; size: NA; D: NA; DNA: TGTGCCAGTAGTTGGAACAGCCTCTATGGCTACACCTTC; CDR3: CASSWNSLYGYTF
J: TRBJ2-3; V: TRBV6-1; size: NA; D: TRBD1; DNA: TGTGCCAGCAGTACCGGACAGGTCACAGATACGCAGTATTTT; CDR3: CASSTGQVTDTQYF
J: TRBJ2-5; V: TRBV10-3; size: NA; D: NA; DNA: TGTGCCATCAGATCGGGCCAAGAGACCCAGTACTTC; CDR3: CAIRSGQETQYF
J: TRBJ2-5; V: TRBV6-5; size: NA; D: NA; DNA: TGTGCCAGCAGTTACGGACTGAGAAGTCAGACCCAGTACTTC; CDR3: CASSYGLRSQTQYF
J: TRBJ1-1; V: TRBV12-1; size: NA; D: NA; DNA: TGTGCCAGCACCCTGCATGGAAAAGGGGGCATGAACACTGAAGCTTTCTTT; CDR3: CASTLHGKGGMNTEAFF
J: TRBJ2-7; V: TRBV13; size: NA; D: TRBD2; DNA: TGTGCCAGCAGCTTGGGGACTAGCGGGATCTCCGGCGAGCAGTACTTC; CDR3: CASSLGTSGISGEQYF
J: TRBJ2-7; V: TRBV5-4; size: once; D: TRBD1; DNA: TGTGCCAGCAGCATCGACAGGGGGCGAACCTACGAGCAGTACTTC; CDR3: CASSIDRGRTYEQYF
J: TRBJ1-3; V: TRBV6-1; size: NA; D: NA; DNA: TGTGCCAGCAGCGGGCAGGGAGGAGGAAACACCATATATTTT; CDR3: CASSGQGGGNTIYF
J: TRBJ2-3; V: TRBV5-4; size: NA; D: TRBD1; DNA: TGTGCCAGCAGCTACCGGACAGGGGGCGTAGCAGATACGCAGTATTTT; CDR3: CASSYRTGGVADTQYF
J: TRBJ2-1; V: TRBV10-2; size: NA; D: TRBD2; DNA: TGCGCCAGCAGCAAAGCACTAGCGGGAGGACTCTGGAATGAGCAGTTCTTC; CDR3: CASSKALAGGLWNEQFF
J: TRBJ2-2; V: TRBV7-7; size: few; D: NA; DNA: TGTGCCAGCAGCTTAGAGTCGGCGAACACCGGGGAGCTGTTTTTT; CDR3: CASSLESANTGELFF
J: TRBJ1-2; V: TRBV29-1; size: NA; D: TRBD1; DNA: TGCAGCGTTGAACGCACGACAGGGGGCTACACCTTC; CDR3: CSVERTTGGYTF
J: TRBJ2-3; V: TRBV6-5; size: NA; D: NA; DNA: TGTGCCAGCAGAGTGCCGGGACAAGGCACGCAGTATTTT; CDR3: CASRVPGQGTQYF
J: TRBJ1-2; V: TRBV30; size: NA; D: TRBD1; DNA: TGTGCCTGGAGTGGGGGGGACAGGAACTATGGCTACACCTTC; CDR3: CAWSGGDRNYGYTF
J: TRBJ1-1; V: TRBV11-2; size: NA; D: NA; DNA: TGTGCCAGCAGGTGGACGGACTATCTGGGGAAAGAAGCTTTCTTT; CDR3: CASRWTDYLGKEAFF
J: TRBJ2-1; V: TRBV15; size: NA; D: NA; DNA: TGTGCCACCAGTCCTCAGGTCAATGAGCAGTTCTTC; CDR3: CATSPQVNEQFF
J: TRBJ2-7; V: TRBV27; size: NA; D: TRBD1; DNA: TGTGCCAGCAGGACGGGACAGGGGTCTGAGCAGTACTTC; CDR3: CASRTGQGSEQYF
J: TRBJ2-5; V: TRBV29-1; size: NA; D: TRBD2; DNA: TGCAGCGTTGGAGCTAGCGGAGAGACCCAGTACTTC; CDR3: CSVGASGETQYF
J: TRBJ2-1; V: TRBV18; size: NA; D: NA; DNA: TGTGCCAGTCACACCCGGGGGGCGGGCGGCAATGAGCAGTTCTTC; CDR3: CASHTRGAGGNEQFF
J: TRBJ2-5; V: TRBV5-1; size: once; D: NA; DNA: TGCGCCAGCAGCTTGGGACAGGAACAAGAGACCCAGTACTTC; CDR3: CASSLGQEQETQYF
J: TRBJ1-2; V: TRBV29-1; size: NA; D: TRBD1; DNA: TGCAGCGTTGAGGGACAGGGGGCCGGACGCAGTAGCTACACCTTC; CDR3: CSVEGQGAGRSSYTF
J: TRBJ1-3; V: TRBV10-3; size: NA; D: TRBD1; DNA: TGTGCCATCAGTGAGGTTACAGGGGCTGGAAACACCATATATTTT; CDR3: CAISEVTGAGNTIYF
J: TRBJ2-3; V: TRBV4-1; size: NA; D: TRBD2; DNA: TGCGCCAGCAGCCAAGATGAGACTAGCGGGGGGTGGGATACGCAGTATTTT; CDR3: CASSQDETSGGWDTQYF
J: TRBJ1-1; V: TRBV30; size: NA; D: NA; DNA: TGTGCCTGGAGTGTCATCAGGGACACTGAAGCTTTCTTT; CDR3: CAWSVIRDTEAFF
J: TRBJ1-2; V: TRBV4-2; size: NA; D: NA; DNA: TGTGCCAGCAGCGCGGAAAACTATGGCTACACCTTC; CDR3: CASSAENYGYTF
J: TRBJ1-1; V: TRBV7-3; size: NA; D: TRBD1; DNA: TGTGCCAGCAGCTTAGGGCCCCCGACAGGGCTGAACACTGAAGCTTTCTTT; CDR3: CASSLGPPTGLNTEAFF
J: TRBJ2-7; V: TRBV7-2; size: NA; D: TRBD1; DNA: TGTGCCAGCAGCCTTCTGGGACAGCCAAGCGACGAGCAGTACTTC; CDR3: CASSLLGQPSDEQYF
J: TRBJ1-2; V: TRBV14; size: NA; D: NA; DNA: TGTGCCAGCAGCCAAGCCCAGGGTGGGTATGGCTACACCTTC; CDR3: CASSQAQGGYGYTF
J: TRBJ2-5; V: TRBV6-5; size: NA; D: TRBD2; DNA: TGTGCCAGCAGAACCTTAGCGGGATCTCGGGAGACCCAGTACTTC; CDR3: CASRTLAGSRETQYF
J: TRBJ2-3; V: TRBV4-2; size: NA; D: TRBD1; DNA: TGTGCCAGCAGCTCGGGACAGGGGAAGGTGGATACGCAGTATTTT; CDR3: CASSSGQGKVDTQYF
J: TRBJ2-1; V: TRBV5-1; size: NA; D: TRBD2; DNA: TGCGCCAGCAGCTCTCGGACTAGCGGGGGTCAGGAGCAGTTCTTC; CDR3: CASSSRTSGGQEQFF